This T cell receptor beta chain was retrieved from a study of T cell repertoires in aging, cancer and after chemotherapy. Across the whole study: Donors were grouped into six age bands spanning 30 or younger through 70 or older.

Findings and limits, study-wide: In healthy donors, age-related TCR diversity loss mainly reflected lost richness.

This clonotype was recorded once. Its antigen remains unidentified. Trimming removed 2 bases from V and 2 bases from J; junction bases left unmatched: 7. CDR1 is SGHTA, CDR2 FQGNSA, per germline. This CDR3 contains 16 residues. Rearranged V-D-J TRB sequences were amplified with a mixed TRB-A/B primer pool. TCRdb reprocessed the multiplex PCR reads with MiXCR, giving one entry per CDR3 protein. The sample carries some 1,700 distinct CDR3 sequences, 28% recorded once. The template was genomic DNA from peripheral blood, not RNA. The material sequenced was blood. This clonotype was obtained from a human donor with a solid tumor. This rearrangement joins TRBV7-2 to TRBJ2-3; TRBD2 aligns across 7 bases. The CDR3 loop reads CASSLFPSGTTDTQYF. In DNA form, the CDR3 reads TGTGCCAGCAGCTTATTTCCTAGCGGTACCACAGATACGCAGTATTTT.